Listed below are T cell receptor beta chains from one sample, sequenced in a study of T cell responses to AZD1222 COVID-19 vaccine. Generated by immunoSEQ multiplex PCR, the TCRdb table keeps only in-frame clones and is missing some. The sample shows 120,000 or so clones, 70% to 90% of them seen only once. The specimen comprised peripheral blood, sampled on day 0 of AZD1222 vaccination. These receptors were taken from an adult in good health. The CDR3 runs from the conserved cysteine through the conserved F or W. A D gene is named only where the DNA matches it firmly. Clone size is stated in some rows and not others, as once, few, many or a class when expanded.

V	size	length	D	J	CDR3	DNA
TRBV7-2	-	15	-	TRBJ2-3	CASSPSRGRPDTQYF	TGTGCCAGCAGCCCCTCGAGAGGGAGGCCAGATACGCAGTATTTT
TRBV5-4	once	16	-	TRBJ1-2	CASSLSGGQLISGYTF	TGTGCCAGCAGCTTAAGCGGAGGACAGCTTATAAGTGGCTACACCTTC
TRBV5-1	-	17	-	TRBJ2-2	CASSPNGLLKNTGELFF	TGCGCCAGCAGCCCCAACGGTTTGCTGAAGAACACCGGGGAGCTGTTTTTT
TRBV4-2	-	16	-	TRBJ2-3	CASSQALRASTDTQYF	TGTGCCAGCAGCCAAGCTCTCAGGGCAAGCACAGATACGCAGTATTTT
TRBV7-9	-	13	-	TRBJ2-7	CASSSLVSYEQYF	TGTGCCAGCAGCTCCTTAGTTAGTTACGAGCAGTACTTC
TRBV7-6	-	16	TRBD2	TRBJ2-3	CASTGGGSGRTDTQYF	TGTGCCAGCACCGGAGGGGGGAGCGGGAGAACAGATACGCAGTATTTT
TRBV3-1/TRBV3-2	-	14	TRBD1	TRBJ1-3	CASSQAQGQNTIYF	TGTGCCAGCAGCCAAGCACAGGGGCAGAACACCATATATTTT
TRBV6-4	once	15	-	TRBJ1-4	CARRLQSRTNEKLFF	TGTGCCCGCCGACTTCAGAGTCGTACTAATGAAAAACTGTTTTTT
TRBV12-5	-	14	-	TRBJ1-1	CASGVGTGNTEAFF	TGTGCTAGTGGTGTCGGGACGGGGAACACTGAAGCTTTCTTT
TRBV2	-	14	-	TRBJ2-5	CASSPGTAGETQYF	TGTGCCAGCAGCCCCGGGACAGCGGGAGAGACCCAGTACTTC
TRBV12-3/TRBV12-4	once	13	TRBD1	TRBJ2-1	CASSRGQNNEQFF	TGTGCCAGCAGCCGGGGACAGAACAATGAGCAGTTCTTC
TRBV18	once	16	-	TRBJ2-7	CASSGLGSGSSYEQYF	TGTGCCAGCTCAGGCCTAGGTTCCGGCAGCTCCTACGAGCAGTACTTC
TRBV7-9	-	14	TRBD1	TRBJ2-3	CASTLGQAADTQYF	TGTGCCAGCACCTTAGGACAGGCGGCGGATACGCAGTATTTT
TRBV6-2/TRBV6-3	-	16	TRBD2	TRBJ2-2	CASSYSGGGNTGELFF	TGTGCCAGCAGTTACTCTGGCGGGGGAAACACCGGGGAGCTGTTTTTT
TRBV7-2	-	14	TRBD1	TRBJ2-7	CASSLGTGGREQYF	TGTGCCAGCAGCTTAGGGACAGGGGGCAGGGAGCAGTACTTC
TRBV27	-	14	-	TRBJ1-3	CASSPGSSGNTIYF	TGTGCCAGCAGCCCCGGGAGCTCTGGAAACACCATATATTTT
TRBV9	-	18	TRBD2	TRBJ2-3	CASSVRSSGAGSTDTQYF	TGTGCCAGCAGCGTAAGGTCTAGCGGGGCTGGGAGCACAGATACGCAGTATTTT
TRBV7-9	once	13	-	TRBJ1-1	CASTSWGNTEAFF	TGTGCCAGCACCTCCTGGGGGAACACTGAAGCTTTCTTT
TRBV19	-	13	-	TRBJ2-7	CASSIAPQYEQYF	TGTGCCAGTAGTATAGCCCCGCAGTACGAGCAGTACTTC
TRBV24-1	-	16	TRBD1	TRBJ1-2	CATSDSPPGQNYGYTF	TGTGCCACCAGTGATTCGCCTCCGGGACAGAATTATGGCTACACCTTC
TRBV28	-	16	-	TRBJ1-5	CASSQSPRGGNQPQHF	TGTGCCAGCAGCCAGTCGCCCAGGGGAGGCAATCAGCCCCAGCATTTT
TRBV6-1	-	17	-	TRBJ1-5	CASSEGADTFSNQPQHF	TGTGCCAGCAGTGAAGGAGCGGACACCTTTAGCAATCAGCCCCAGCATTTT
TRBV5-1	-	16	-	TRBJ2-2	CASSLAVGRSTGELFF	TGCGCCAGCAGCTTGGCGGTCGGACGCAGTACCGGGGAGCTGTTTTTT
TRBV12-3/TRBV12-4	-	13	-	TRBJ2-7	CASRPGYSYEQYF	TGTGCCAGCCGCCCGGGGTACTCCTACGAGCAGTACTTC
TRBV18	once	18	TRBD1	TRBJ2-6	CASSPFGTGRAGANVLTF	TGTGCCAGCTCACCCTTCGGGACAGGGCGGGCCGGGGCCAACGTCCTGACTTTC
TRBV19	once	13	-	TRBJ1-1	CASRTVVNTEAFF	TGTGCCAGCCGGACAGTTGTGAACACTGAAGCTTTCTTT
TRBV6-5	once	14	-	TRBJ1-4	CASRLGVGGEKLFF	TGTGCCAGTCGTTTGGGGGTAGGAGGTGAAAAACTGTTTTTT
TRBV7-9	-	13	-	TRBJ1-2	CASSFRPGYGYTF	TGTGCCAGCAGCTTCCGTCCCGGGTATGGCTACACCTTC